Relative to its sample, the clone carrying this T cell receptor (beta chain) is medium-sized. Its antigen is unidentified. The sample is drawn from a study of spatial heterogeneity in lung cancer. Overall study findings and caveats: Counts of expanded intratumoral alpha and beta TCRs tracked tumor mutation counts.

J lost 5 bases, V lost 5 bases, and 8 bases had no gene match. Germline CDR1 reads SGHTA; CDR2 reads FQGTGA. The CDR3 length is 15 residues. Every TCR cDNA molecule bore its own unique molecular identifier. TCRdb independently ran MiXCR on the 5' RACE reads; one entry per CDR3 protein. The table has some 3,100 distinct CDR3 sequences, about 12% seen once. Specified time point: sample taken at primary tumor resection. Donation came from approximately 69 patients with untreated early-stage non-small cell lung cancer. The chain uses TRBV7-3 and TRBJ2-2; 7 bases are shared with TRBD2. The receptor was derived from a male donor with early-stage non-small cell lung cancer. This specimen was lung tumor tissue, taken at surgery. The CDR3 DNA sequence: TGTGCCAGCAGCCCGAGCGGGGCGCGGACCGGGGAGCTGTTTTTT. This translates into CASSPSGARTGELFF.